Below are 20 T cell receptor beta chains sequenced from a single sample in a study of identifying expanded T cells in peripheral blood. The table came from immunoSEQ multiplex PCR; TCRdb's copy has only in-frame clones and leaves some out. The sample yields 85,000 to 95,000 clones, 88% seen once. The sequenced material came from blood. These receptors originate from a person aged 18 to 70 in good health.

The chain couples TRBV11-3 to TRBJ1-1, with 10 bases aligning to TRBD1. The J segment lost 5 bases and the V segment lost 4 bases, leaving 1 base of the junction unmatched. Germline CDR1 and CDR2: SGHNT and YENEEA. CDR3 length equals 13 residues. CDR3 sequence (DNA): TGTGCCAGCAGCTGGGACAGGGGAACTGAAGCTTTCTTT. It codes for CASSWDRGTEAFF.

The CDR3 is CASSLGGGSANQPQHF. The DNA for the CDR3 is TGTGCCAGCAGCTTAGGGGGAGGGTCGGCCAATCAGCCCCAGCATTTT. The J gene is TRBJ1-5, the V gene TRBV7-9; D uncertain. Trimming pared 1 base from V and 3 bases from J, leaving 13 bases between. CDR1 SEHNR and CDR2 FQNEAQ come from the germline V gene (reference sequence). The CDR3 has 16 amino acids.

Only one count was recorded for this clone. This rearrangement joins TRBV14 to TRBJ2-3, with D uncertain. CDR1 SGHDN and CDR2 FVKESK come from the germline V gene. This CDR3 has 21 residues. V was clipped by 0 bases and J by 0 bases, with 25 bases between them. For the CDR3, the DNA is TGTGCCAGCAGCCAAGATCTGTCCCCCGCCCCGAACCTATGTAGCACAGATACGCAGTATTTT. Residues: CASSQDLSPAPNLCSTDTQYF.

The chain links TRBV6-1 to TRBJ2-7; D might be TRBD2 (7 bases). The CDR3 is made up of 15 amino acids. V shed 1 base and J shed 1 base, with 11 bases lying between them. In germline, CDR1 is MNHNS, CDR2 SASEGT. The chain's CDR3 is CASSEEEGGSYEQYF. The DNA for the CDR3 is TGTGCCAGCAGTGAAGAGGAGGGGGGGTCCTACGAGCAGTACTTC.

The chain's CDR3 is CASSLLVTNYGYTF. CDR3 nucleotides: TGTGCCAGCAGCTTGCTGGTTACTAACTATGGCTACACCTTC. J is TRBJ1-2 and V is TRBV7-2; D is unclear. Germline lookup yields CDR1 SGHTA and CDR2 FQGNSA. The CDR3 runs to 14 residues. V was shortened by 3 bases and J by 0 bases, with 8 bases between the two germline ends.

The chain joins TRBV5-6 to TRBJ2-7; 7 nucleotides match TRBD2. V was clipped by 1 base and J by 5 bases; unmatched bases: 15. The CDR3 loop spans 17 amino acids. Germline values: CDR1 SGHDT, CDR2 YYEEEE. This CDR3 is CASSLKSFGLGADEQYF. Written as DNA, the CDR3 is TGTGCCAGCAGCTTGAAGAGTTTTGGACTAGGGGCCGACGAGCAGTACTTC.

In its sample, this clone was seen once. This chain uses TRBV30 with TRBJ2-7; TRBD2 matches at 9 bases. This CDR3 is built from 16 residues. Germline CDR1 and CDR2: GTSNPN and SVGIG (reference sequence). J lost 3 bases, V lost 1 base, and 10 bases had no gene match. CDR3 nucleotides: TGTGCCTGGAGTGGGACATTAGCGGGAGTTATCTACGAGCAGTACTTC. As protein: CAWSGTLAGVIYEQYF.

V gene TRBV19 combines with J gene TRBJ2-6; 8 nucleotides line up with TRBD1. This CDR3 comprises 16 residues. Trimming removed 2 bases from V and 2 bases from J; junction bases left unmatched: 2. The germline CDR1 and CDR2 sequences are LNHDA and SQIVND (reference sequence). This chain's CDR3 is CASSIQGAAGANVLTF. CDR3 DNA sequence: TGTGCCAGTAGTATACAGGGGGCGGCTGGGGCCAACGTCCTGACTTTC.

This rearrangement joins TRBV21-1 to TRBJ2-3; the listed D gene, TRBD2, was not tested against the DNA. TRBV21-1 is termed a pseudogene. The CDR3 runs 17 residues. This CDR3 is CASSRDGSWDSTDTQYF. The CDR3 DNA sequence: TGTGCCAGCAGCAGAGACGGGAGTTGGGATAGCACAGATACGCAGTATTTT.

V and J are TRBV27 and TRBJ1-5; D is unresolved. V gave up 1 base and J gave up 3 bases, with 16 bases separating them. CDR3 length equals 17 residues. CDR1 is MNHEY, CDR2 SMNVEV, per germline (reference sequence). The CDR3 DNA is TGTGCCAGCAGTTTATTTGGGGATCCCGGCTCCAATCAGCCCCAGCATTTT. Protein product: CASSLFGDPGSNQPQHF.

The chain employs TRBV10-1 and TRBJ2-7; D is uncertain. V gave up 9 bases and J gave up 6 bases, with 18 bases separating them. CDR1 is WNHNN and CDR2 is SYGVQD in the germline V gene (reference sequence). The CDR3 runs 13 residues. CDR3 sequence (DNA): TGCGCCAGGGTGCGGCGGTCCGAAGGCGAGCAGTACTTC. Amino acids: CARVRRSEGEQYF.

V is TRBV9 and J is TRBJ1-2, with 9 bases lining up with TRBD1. Germline V gene sequence: CDR1 SGDLS, CDR2 YYNGEE. This CDR3 comprises 15 residues. J was trimmed by 3 bases and V by 0 bases; bases with no gene match: 3. The CDR3 nucleotides read TGTGCCAGCAGCGTAGGGGACAGGGAAGACTATGGCTACACCTTC. The encoded protein is CASSVGDREDYGYTF.

A word on this clone: One junction end disagrees with the germline gene, perhaps due to a read error. The chain is built from TRBV10-2 and TRBJ2-1; D is unclear. The CDR3 has 12 residues. Germline V gene data show CDR1 as WSHSY and CDR2 as SAAADI. The CDR3 here is CASSQYYTEQFF. The CDR3 bases are TGCGCCAGTTCACAATATTACACTGAGCAGTTCTTC.

V gene TRBV29-1 combines with J gene TRBJ2-1, with D possibly being TRBD1 (6 bases). Per germline, CDR1 SQVTM and CDR2 ANQGSEA. The CDR3 is 14 residues long. The V end lost 4 bases, the J end lost 2 bases, and 12 bases lay between the germline ends. The CDR3 loop reads CSVADRITYNEQFF. The CDR3 nucleotides read TGCAGCGTTGCTGACAGGATAACCTACAATGAGCAGTTCTTC.

The chain employs TRBV6-1 and TRBJ2-7, with D uncertain. Germline values: CDR1 MNHNS, CDR2 SASEGT. Trimming left V 2 bases short and J 0 bases short, with 5 bases between. There are 13 residues in the CDR3. The CDR3 DNA follows: TGTGCCAGCAGTGAACCGCTCTCCTACGAGCAGTACTTC. This gives the protein CASSEPLSYEQYF.

V is TRBV27 and J is TRBJ1-3; D is uncertain. Looked up from germline, CDR1 is MNHEY and CDR2 is SMNVEV (reference sequence). The CDR3 spans 15 residues. V lost 0 bases, J lost 8 bases, and 14 bases lay in between. This CDR3 is CASSLSSDYGHTIYF. The CDR3 nucleotides read TGTGCCAGCAGTTTATCGTCGGATTATGGGCACACCATATATTTT.

The V gene is TRBV5-4, the J gene TRBJ2-3; 9 nucleotides agree with TRBD1. Trimming cost V 2 bases and J 4 bases; bases outside gene matches: 5. CDR3 length: 15 amino acids. From germline, CDR1 is SGHNT and CDR2 YYREEE (reference sequence). The CDR3 protein is CASSFQGQGPDTQYF. CDR3 nucleotide sequence: TGTGCCAGCAGCTTTCAGGGACAGGGCCCAGATACGCAGTATTTT.

V and J are TRBV28 and TRBJ2-7, with 11 bases aligning to TRBD2. Germline values: CDR1 MDHEN, CDR2 SYDVKM. Unmatched junction bases numbered 4, after V lost 3 bases and J lost 3 bases. The CDR3 contains 15 residues. As DNA, the CDR3 is TGTGCCAGCAGTTTTTTAACTAGCGGGAGCTACGAGCAGTACTTC. It codes for CASSFLTSGSYEQYF.

The rearrangement uses TRBV28 and TRBJ1-4; no reliable D call. This CDR3 region has 14 residues. Deletions cut 4 bases from V and 5 bases from J, with 11 bases between. CDR1 is MDHEN, CDR2 SYDVKM, per germline. CDR3 bases: TGTGCCAGCAGTTGGTCCGGAGGGAATGAAAAACTGTTTTTT. This gives the protein CASSWSGGNEKLFF.

This clone was seen once. This chain links TRBV19 with TRBJ2-2, with 7 bases matching TRBD1. Germline loops: CDR1 LNHDA, CDR2 SQIVND (reference sequence). With 3 bases clipped from V and 6 bases from J, the junction kept 1 base outside the gene matches. This CDR3 has 13 residues. CDR3 protein: CASSIDRAGELFF. The CDR3 DNA reads TGTGCCAGTAGTATTGACAGGGCCGGGGAGCTGTTTTTT.